This TCR beta chain came from a study of T cells in Graves' hyperthyroidism and ophthalmopathy. Study at large: Specimen type is peripheral blood, collected at initial diagnosis prior to any treatment.

Study findings and constraints: The blood repertoire included most of the expanded thyroid clonotypes above 0.001.

RNA transcripts yielded amplified TCR beta CDR3 regions. TCR CDR3 underwent first-round RT-PCR with the HTBI primer set. TCRdb fed the multiplex PCR reads into MiXCR, producing one record per CDR3 protein. The sample lists 340,000 or so distinct CDR3 sequences, around 17% seen once, with approximately 33% in the top ten. The table lists this clonotype with many counts. Its matching antigen is unknown. The germline gives CDR1 MDHEN, CDR2 SYDVKM. The CDR3 extends over 15 amino acids. The germline V and J ends were trimmed by 4 bases and 4 bases, with 13 bases remaining between them. The TCR originated in a man in his thirties or forties with Graves' hyperthyroidism. The chain recombines TRBV28 with TRBJ2-2, with a tentative D call TRBD2 (6 bases). The sample was blood. CDR3 sequence: CASSSSGEGTGELFF. For the CDR3, the DNA is TGTGCCAGCAGTTCCTCGGGGGAAGGCACCGGGGAGCTGTTTTTT.